The 30 T cell receptor beta chains below come from one sample, sequenced in a study of early stage breast cancer tumors. Sequencing was performed with immunoSEQ multiplex PCR; in TCRdb, only in-frame clones are kept and a portion is missing. The sample yields tens of thousands of clones, over 75% seen once. The sample consisted of blood. These receptors were collected from a person aged 35 to 50 with breast cancer.

The chain combines TRBV7-9 with TRBJ2-5; TRBD1 matches 11 bases. The germline V gene encodes CDR1 SEHNR and CDR2 FQNEAQ (reference sequence). This CDR3 contains 15 residues. The V segment lost 10 bases and the J segment 5 bases; nucleotides outside the gene matches: 12. CDR3 nucleotides: TGTGCCACTTCATCTCGGGACAGGGGGGGCGAGACCCAGTACTTC. Its translation is CATSSRDRGGETQYF. The full variable domain, its missing parts supplied by reference TRBV7-9 and TRBJ2-5, is DTGVSQNPRHKITKRGQNVTFRCDPISEHNRLYWYRQTLGQGPEFLTYFQNEAQLEKSRLLSDRFSAERPKGSFSTLEIQRTEQGDSAMYLCATSSRDRGGETQYFGPGTRLLVL.

The chain recombines TRBV5-1 with TRBJ2-5; D call uncertain. Germline CDR1 reads SGHRS; CDR2 reads YFSETQ. V was cut by 2 bases and J by 1 base, with 9 bases left in between. CDR3 length equals 14 residues. The CDR3 here is CASSFSTLQETQYF. Here the CDR3 DNA reads TGCGCCAGCAGCTTCTCGACGCTCCAAGAGACCCAGTACTTC.

The genes are TRBV9 and TRBJ2-7; D not certain. The CDR3 sequence is 12 residues long. The germline V gene encodes CDR1 SGDLS and CDR2 YYNGEE. The V gene lost 3 bases and the J gene lost 6 bases, with 10 bases spanning the gap. The CDR3 coding sequence is TGTGCCAGCAGCGATTGGACCGGCGAGCAGTACTTC. It codes for CASSDWTGEQYF.

The rearrangement joins TRBV5-4 to TRBJ2-7, with D maybe TRBD1 (7 bases). Germline CDR1 and CDR2: SGHNT and YYREEE (reference sequence). V lost 1 base, J lost 3 bases, and 17 bases lay in between. This CDR3 region has 16 residues. The CDR3 spells CASSLMQGGSRYEQYF. The DNA of the CDR3 is TGTGCCAGCAGCTTGATGCAGGGGGGCTCGCGCTACGAGCAGTACTTC. Full variable domain (rest looked up from reference TRBV5-4 and TRBJ2-7): ETGVTQSPTHLIKTRGQQVTLRCSSQSGHNTVSWYQQALGQGPQFIFQYYREEENGRGNFPPRFSGLQFPNYSSELNVNALELDDSALYLCASSLMQGGSRYEQYFGPGTRLTVT.

This chain's CDR3 is CASISGRANTGELFF. The CDR3 DNA reads as TGTGCCAGCATTAGCGGGAGGGCCAACACCGGGGAGCTGTTTTTT. V gene TRBV2 combines with J gene TRBJ2-2; 11 bases line up with TRBD2. Trimming removed 7 bases from V and 2 bases from J; junction bases left unmatched: 3. Germline V CDR1 and CDR2: SNHLY, FYNNEI. There are 15 residues in the CDR3.

The chain combines TRBV30 with TRBJ2-3; perhaps TRBD2 as D (7 bases). Germline CDR1 and CDR2: GTSNPN and SVGIG (reference sequence). Trimming cost V 3 bases and J 2 bases, with 21 bases left between them. This CDR3 comprises 17 residues. CDR3 DNA: TGTGCCTGGAGAGGAGCGGGACACCCCTTTTACACAGATACGCAGTATTTT. Amino acid sequence: CAWRGAGHPFYTDTQYF.

The V call is TRBV19, the J call TRBJ1-1; D is possibly TRBD1 (5 bases). Germline CDR1 reads LNHDA; CDR2 reads SQIVND (reference sequence). The CDR3 extends over 15 amino acids. V was cut by 6 bases and J by 2 bases, with 16 bases left in between. The CDR3 here is CASSVPGAVNTEAFF. In DNA, the CDR3 is TGTGCCAGTAGCGTCCCTGGGGCAGTCAACACTGAAGCTTTCTTT.

The gene calls are TRBV19 and TRBJ2-5, with TRBD2 matching 7 bases. Germline V gene lookup returns CDR1 LNHDA and CDR2 SQIVND (reference sequence). The CDR3 spans 13 residues. The V gene end was trimmed by 6 bases and the J gene end by 5 bases; junction bases not matched to a gene: 6. CDR3: CASRKAGMETQYF. The CDR3 DNA follows: TGTGCCAGTAGGAAAGCGGGAATGGAGACCCAGTACTTC. The complete variable domain, with remaining parts taken from reference TRBV19 and TRBJ2-5, reads DGGITQSPKYLFRKEGQNVTLSCEQNLNHDAMYWYRQDPGQGLRLIYYSQIVNDFQKGDIAEGYSVSREKKESFPLTVTSAQKNPTAFYLCASRKAGMETQYFGPGTRLLVL.

The CDR3 loop is CASRPQASGGNTEAFF. The DNA of the CDR3 is TGTGCCAGCAGACCCCAGGCGTCGGGGGGGAACACTGAAGCTTTCTTT. V usage is TRBV7-9 and J usage is TRBJ1-1; a weak D match, TRBD1 (5 bases). Trimming removed 6 bases at V and 1 base at J, with 18 bases between. The CDR3 totals 16 residues. Germline CDR1 is SEHNR and CDR2 is FQNEAQ (reference sequence).

The chain links TRBV30 to TRBJ2-7, with D maybe TRBD2 (6 bases). This CDR3 is built from 15 residues. The V gene lost 0 bases and the J gene lost 0 bases, with 12 bases spanning the gap. Germline CDR1 reads GTSNPN; CDR2 reads SVGIG (reference sequence). CDR3 DNA sequence: TGTGCCTGGAGTGTACTTGGGACTGGCTCCTACGAGCAGTACTTC. This translates into CAWSVLGTGSYEQYF. Complete variable domain (other parts from reference TRBV30 and TRBJ2-7): SQTIHQWPATLVQPVGSPLSLECTVEGTSNPNLYWYRQAAGRGLQLLFYSVGIGQISSEVPQNLSASRPQDRQFILSSKKLLLSDSGFYLCAWSVLGTGSYEQYFGPGTRLTVT.

The chain recombines TRBV4-2 with TRBJ2-7; a possible D gene is TRBD1 (5 bases). The CDR3 consists of 16 residues. The V end was cut by 1 base, the J end by 0 bases, with 13 bases between. CDR1 and CDR2 from the germline V gene are LGHNA and YNFKEQ. The CDR3 protein is CASSQAETASSYEQYF. Here the CDR3 DNA reads TGTGCCAGCAGCCAAGCGGAGACAGCCAGCTCCTACGAGCAGTACTTC.

The rearrangement uses TRBV5-1 and TRBJ2-1; D is perhaps TRBD2 (6 bases). CDR3 size: 16 residues. The V gene's germline CDR1 is SGHRS and CDR2 YFSETQ. Trimming took off 0 bases at V and 3 bases at J, with 13 bases between the two ends. The CDR3 sequence is CASSLGGANYYNEQFF. The CDR3 DNA follows: TGCGCCAGCAGCTTGGGCGGGGCTAACTACTACAATGAGCAGTTCTTC.

The CDR3, as DNA: TGTGCCAGTAGTGAAGGGACAGGGGGGAATGAAAAACTGTTTTTT. The encoded protein is CASSEGTGGNEKLFF. This chain connects TRBV19 to TRBJ1-4; 11 bases agree with TRBD1. The CDR3 spans 15 residues. The V gene's germline CDR1 is LNHDA and CDR2 SQIVND (reference sequence). V gave up 5 bases and J gave up 5 bases; unmatched junction bases: 4.

This clone was seen once. V usage is TRBV5-6 and J usage is TRBJ2-2; D assignment may be TRBD1 or TRBD2 (5 bases each). The germline CDR1 and CDR2 sequences are SGHDT and YYEEEE. The CDR3 consists of 16 residues. The V and J ends lost 4 bases and 3 bases respectively, with 16 bases between them. The CDR3 DNA follows: TGTGCCAGCAGCCCACTCGCCGGGACCTACACCGGGGAGCTGTTTTTT. Its translation: CASSPLAGTYTGELFF. Looking up the rest from reference TRBV5-6 and TRBJ2-2 gives the full variable domain: DAGVTQSPTHLIKTRGQQVTLRCSPKSGHDTVSWYQQALGQGPQFIFQYYEEEERQRGNFPDRFSGHQFPNYSSELNVNALLLGDSALYLCASSPLAGTYTGELFFGEGSRLTVL.

This sequence joins TRBV30 and TRBJ2-3; TRBD2 agrees at 10 bases. The V gene end was trimmed by 4 bases and the J gene end by 3 bases; junction bases not matched to a gene: 7. The CDR3 contains 15 residues. Per germline, CDR1 GTSNPN and CDR2 SVGIG (reference sequence). The DNA for the CDR3 is TGTGCCTGGAAGTTACTAGCGGGAAAGACAGATACGCAGTATTTT. Its protein product is CAWKLLAGKTDTQYF.

This clone was seen a single time. V gene TRBV9 combines with J gene TRBJ1-1; 8 bases are a match to TRBD1. Germline V gives CDR1 SGDLS, CDR2 YYNGEE. The CDR3 sequence is 16 residues long. After removal of 0 bases from V and 1 base from J, the junction contained 5 bases not matched to a gene. Here the CDR3 reads CASSVGPGTGNTEAFF. The CDR3 region has the DNA TGTGCCAGCAGCGTAGGCCCCGGGACAGGGAACACTGAAGCTTTCTTT.

The V gene is TRBV27, the J gene TRBJ2-5; D may be TRBD1 or TRBD2 (6 bases each). The CDR3 has 15 residues. Germline V gene sequence: CDR1 MNHEY, CDR2 SMNVEV (reference sequence). Trimming stripped 3 bases from V and 1 base from J, with 12 bases between. CDR3 nucleotide sequence: TGTGCCAGCAGTTTGGGGGGCGCCGTCCAAGAGACCCAGTACTTC. Protein product: CASSLGGAVQETQYF.

The chain joins TRBV4-1 to TRBJ2-1, with 14 bases lining up with TRBD2. This CDR3 contains 19 residues. Germline trimming cut 1 base from V and 10 bases from J; bases unmatched to any gene: 15. Germline V CDR1 and CDR2: MGHRA, YSYEKL. The CDR3: CASSQVPGSTSGRAGEQFF. The CDR3 DNA reads as TGCGCCAGCAGCCAAGTGCCGGGTTCGACTAGCGGGAGGGCCGGCGAGCAGTTCTTC.

This clone is a singleton in its sample. The V gene is TRBV6-5, the J gene TRBJ1-4; D not resolved. The germline V gene has CDR1 MNHEY and CDR2 SVGAGI. The V and J ends lost 5 bases and 8 bases respectively, with 15 bases between them. CDR3 length: 14 residues. CDR3 sequence reads: CASSGRIGLEKLFF. Written as DNA, the CDR3 is TGTGCCAGCAGTGGACGGATAGGGTTAGAAAAACTGTTTTTT.

For this clone: Mismatch with germline at one junction end may stem from a read error. The V gene is TRBV14, the J gene TRBJ2-1; TRBD2 is a possible D gene (5 bases). Per germline, CDR1 SGHDN and CDR2 FVKESK. The CDR3 is 12 amino acids. The CDR3 DNA reads TGTGCCAGCAGCCTGCTTACCGGGCCGGGAATCTTC. Residues: CASSLLTGPGIF.

This clone was observed a handful of times. The rearrangement joins TRBV27 to TRBJ2-5, with no clear D. This CDR3 comprises 14 residues. The germline CDR1 and CDR2 sequences are MNHEY and SMNVEV (reference sequence). The V end was cut by 5 bases, the J end by 0 bases, with 10 bases between. The CDR3 DNA reads TGTGCCAGCAGTCCCTCGGCGTACCAAGAGACCCAGTACTTC. Amino acids: CASSPSAYQETQYF.

This chain joins TRBV7-5 and TRBJ2-1; the D call in the table, TRBD2, was not verified against the DNA. TRBV7-5 is noted as a pseudogene. This CDR3 contains 17 residues. In DNA form, the CDR3 reads TGTGCCAGGGGGACGGAAGGGCGGGAGGGTGTTGTGAATGAGCAGTTCTTC. As protein: CARGTEGREGVVNEQFF.

The chain combines TRBV4-2 with TRBJ2-7; the match to TRBD2 covers 14 bases. The CDR3 has 17 amino acids. Germline trimming cut 4 bases from V and 6 bases from J; bases unmatched to any gene: 11. Looked up from germline, CDR1 is LGHNA and CDR2 is YNFKEQ. The CDR3 loop reads CASSPAGLAGDLGEQYF. The CDR3, as DNA: TGTGCCAGCAGCCCCGCGGGACTAGCGGGAGATCTGGGCGAGCAGTACTTC.

As regards this clone: The same CDR3 can be traced to other DNA sequences in this sample. This rearrangement joins TRBV2 to TRBJ1-1; D not certain. CDR1 is SNHLY, CDR2 FYNNEI, per germline. V lost 3 bases and J 2 bases, leaving 4 bases between the germline ends. The CDR3 is made up of 12 amino acids. CDR3 in amino acids: CASSEGNTEAFF. CDR3 nucleotides: TGTGCCAGCAGTGAGGGTAACACTGAAGCTTTCTTT.

The J gene is TRBJ1-1, the V gene TRBV11-3; tentative D call: TRBD1 (5 bases). The CDR3 is made up of 14 amino acids. V was shortened by 6 bases and J by 1 base, with 12 bases between the two germline ends. Germline V gives CDR1 SGHNT, CDR2 YENEEA. CDR3 nucleotide sequence: TGTGCCAGCAGGTACGGTGGGGCGAACACTGAAGCTTTCTTT. It translates to CASRYGGANTEAFF.

The table lists this clone with a few counts. This chain joins TRBV5-6 and TRBJ1-1, with D unresolved. The CDR3 is made up of 12 amino acids. From germline, CDR1 is SGHDT and CDR2 YYEEEE. The germline V and J ends were trimmed by 2 bases and 4 bases, with 6 bases remaining between them. CDR3 protein: CASSLEGTEAFF. The CDR3, as DNA: TGTGCCAGCAGCTTAGAGGGCACTGAAGCTTTCTTT.

The chain couples TRBV6-1 to TRBJ2-3; TRBD2 matches 11 bases. There are 15 residues in the CDR3. Germline CDR1 MNHNS, CDR2 SASEGT. Trimming cost V 6 bases and J 7 bases; bases outside gene matches: 9. The CDR3 nucleotides are TGTGCCAGCAGGCCACTAGCGGGGGAAGGGAATACGCAGTATTTT. Translation: CASRPLAGEGNTQYF.

This clone was detected only a few times. The chain recombines TRBV11-2 with TRBJ1-4, with D uncertain. The CDR3 extends over 13 amino acids. Germline V gene data show CDR1 as SGHAT and CDR2 as FQNNGV. The germline V and J ends were trimmed by 1 base and 8 bases, with 8 bases remaining between them. CDR3 bases: TGTGCCAGCAGCTTAGGGGCGGGGGAAAAACTGTTTTTT. Protein product: CASSLGAGEKLFF.

This clone showed up just a few times. The chain recombines TRBV7-8 with TRBJ1-1; D is unclear. This CDR3 has 15 residues. Trimming took 1 base from V and 0 from J, leaving 9 bases between them. Germline V gene data show CDR1 as SGHVS and CDR2 as FQNEAQ. The CDR3 DNA sequence: TGTGCCAGCAGCTTAGAGAGCAGCTTGAACACTGAAGCTTTCTTT. It is translated as CASSLESSLNTEAFF.

The chain combines TRBV19 with TRBJ1-2; TRBD1 matches 10 bases. With V trimmed by 5 bases and J by 6 bases, 9 bases remained unmatched. The CDR3 length is 15 residues. The germline gives CDR1 LNHDA, CDR2 SQIVND (reference sequence). The CDR3 region is CASSGGDRGHDGYTF. CDR3 nucleotide sequence: TGTGCCAGTAGTGGAGGAGACAGGGGGCATGATGGCTACACCTTC. The whole variable domain, filled in from reference TRBV19 and TRBJ1-2, reads DGGITQSPKYLFRKEGQNVTLSCEQNLNHDAMYWYRQDPGQGLRLIYYSQIVNDFQKGDIAEGYSVSREKKESFPLTVTSAQKNPTAFYLCASSGGDRGHDGYTFGSGTRLTVV.